Detailed here is one T cell receptor (beta chain). Per the authors' pipeline: Reference gene primer amplification yielded estimated nucleated cell counts. TCRdb keeps only in-frame clones here, not all; method: immunoSEQ multiplex PCR. The D gene and trimming were derived from the DNA, and the V and J assignments and clone size from that table. The sample carries fewer than 110,000 clones, approximately 92% recorded once. This CDR3 is built from 15 residues. V was shortened by 5 bases and J by 4 bases, with 12 bases between the two germline ends. Germline loops: CDR1 SGHTA, CDR2 FQGNSA. The data are from a study of blood T cell repertoires in COVID-19. Study as a whole: Acute and convalescent COVID-19 samples came from the United States, Italy and Spain. The cDNA or gDNA used as material had been derived from T cells, B-cell-depleted T cells, or PBMCs.

The sequence came from a man aged 50-59 years with active COVID-19. Sequencing was carried out using peripheral blood. The chain couples TRBV7-2 to TRBJ2-6; TRBD2 might be the D (5 bases). The CDR3 is CASSPTGSGANVLTF. Here the CDR3 DNA reads TGTGCCAGCAGCCCGACGGGGTCCGGGGCCAACGTCCTGACTTTC.